The next 25 T cell receptor beta chains were all read from a single sample in a study of shared clonotypes between healthy human individuals. The repertoire was sequenced with immunoSEQ multiplex PCR; TCRdb's copy has only in-frame clones and lacks some. The sample contains some 2,500,000 clones, 92% of which appear only once. Sequencing used naive CD4+ T cells from PBMCs. The subset here: CD45RA+ positively selected. These TCRs come from a man aged 18 to 29 in good health. Some clones in this sample may be carry-over from other donors' samples.

The gene calls are TRBV4-1 and TRBJ2-3; 7 nucleotides line up with TRBD2. The germline CDR1 and CDR2 sequences are MGHRA and YSYEKL. The CDR3 loop spans 17 amino acids. V was clipped by 4 bases and J by 3 bases; unmatched bases: 13. This CDR3 is CASSRQPGTGGTDTQYF. The CDR3 DNA is TGCGCCAGCAGCCGTCAACCTGGGACGGGAGGTACAGATACGCAGTATTTT.

The rearrangement uses TRBV5-1 and TRBJ2-1; TRBD1 matches at 9 bases. The CDR3 covers 17 residues. CDR1 SGHRS and CDR2 YFSETQ come from the germline V gene. The trim removed 4 bases at V and 0 bases at J, leaving 8 bases unmatched. The CDR3 spells CASSLGTGRSSYNEQFF. The DNA for the CDR3 is TGCGCCAGCAGCCTGGGGACAGGGCGTAGCTCCTACAATGAGCAGTTCTTC. The full variable domain, its missing parts supplied by reference TRBV5-1 and TRBJ2-1, is KAGVTQTPRYLIKTRGQQVTLSCSPISGHRSVSWYQQTPGQGLQFLFEYFSETQRNKGNFPGRFSGRQFSNSRSEMNVSTLELGDSALYLCASSLGTGRSSYNEQFFGPGTRLTVL.

The chain has TRBV5-1 and TRBJ2-7; 15 bases are a match to TRBD2. CDR1 and CDR2 (germline): SGHRS, YFSETQ. The CDR3 has 14 amino acids. Trimming at V came to 4 bases and at J to 7 bases, leaving 3 bases not matched to a gene. CDR3 in amino acids: CASSQGLAGGEQYF. CDR3 DNA: TGCGCCAGCAGCCAGGGACTAGCGGGGGGAGAGCAGTACTTC.

The V call is TRBV4-2, the J call TRBJ2-2; D is unclear. Germline V lookup: CDR1 LGHNA, CDR2 YNFKEQ. V was pared by 4 bases and J by 6 bases, with 12 bases between. The CDR3 consists of 14 residues. The CDR3 is CASSPQWSAGELFF. The CDR3 DNA is TGTGCCAGCAGCCCCCAATGGTCCGCCGGGGAGCTGTTTTTT.

This chain links TRBV6-1 with TRBJ2-1, with TRBD2 as a possible D gene (5 bases). Germline lookup yields CDR1 MNHNS and CDR2 SASEGT. Trimming took 2 bases from V and 6 from J, leaving 14 bases between them. This CDR3 spans 15 amino acids. CDR3 sequence reads: CASSESTLVRNEQFF. The CDR3 region has the DNA TGTGCCAGCAGTGAATCCACACTAGTCCGCAATGAGCAGTTCTTC.

J is TRBJ1-3 and V is TRBV30; D not resolved. Germline lookup yields CDR1 GTSNPN and CDR2 SVGIG (reference sequence). The CDR3 consists of 13 residues. V was pared by 8 bases and J by 7 bases, with 18 bases between. The CDR3 loop reads CAHIGHGRNTIYF. The CDR3 region has the DNA TGTGCCCACATCGGCCATGGAAGGAACACCATATATTTT. Combining the CDR3 with reference TRBV30 and TRBJ1-3 gives the whole variable domain SQTIHQWPATLVQPVGSPLSLECTVEGTSNPNLYWYRQAAGRGLQLLFYSVGIGQISSEVPQNLSASRPQDRQFILSSKKLLLSDSGFYLCAHIGHGRNTIYFGEGSWLTVV.

The chain carries TRBV5-4 and TRBJ1-1, with no clear D. Trimming left V 0 bases short and J 1 base short, with 7 bases between. This CDR3 is 14 amino acids long. In germline, CDR1 is SGHNT, CDR2 YYREEE (reference sequence). CDR3 residues: CASSLERKNTEAFF. CDR3 DNA: TGTGCCAGCAGCTTGGAACGGAAGAACACTGAAGCTTTCTTT.

The chain links TRBV7-2 to TRBJ2-6, with 11 bases matching TRBD1. Germline loops: CDR1 SGHTA, CDR2 FQGNSA. This CDR3 comprises 18 residues. The ends lost 0 bases at V and 2 bases at J; junction bases unmatched: 3. CDR3 protein: CASSLAGTGGTGANVLTF. DNA of the CDR3: TGTGCCAGCAGCTTAGCAGGGACAGGGGGAACTGGGGCCAACGTCCTGACTTTC.

The chain links TRBV14 to TRBJ2-5; tentatively, D is TRBD1 (6 bases). V shed 0 bases and J shed 4 bases, with 12 bases lying between them. Germline V gene data show CDR1 as SGHDN and CDR2 as FVKESK. The CDR3 is 15 residues long. CDR3 nucleotides: TGTGCCAGCAGCCAAGATCGGGAACAGGGAGAGACCCAGTACTTC. It specifies CASSQDREQGETQYF.

This chain uses TRBV6-5 with TRBJ1-1; D is unclear. The CDR3 extends over 13 amino acids. The V end was cut by 2 bases, the J end by 6 bases, with 10 bases between. The V gene's germline CDR1 is MNHEY and CDR2 SVGAGI. The CDR3 loop is CASSYRAWAEAFF. Written as DNA, the CDR3 is TGTGCCAGCAGTTACAGGGCTTGGGCTGAAGCTTTCTTT.

The rearrangement joins TRBV4-1 to TRBJ2-1; D may be TRBD2 (6 bases). The germline CDR1 and CDR2 sequences are MGHRA and YSYEKL. V was pared by 0 bases and J by 8 bases, with 20 bases between. The CDR3 extends over 17 amino acids. CDR3 protein: CASSQDRARDLVDEQFF. The CDR3 DNA reads TGCGCCAGCAGCCAAGATAGGGCTAGGGACTTAGTGGATGAGCAGTTCTTC.

The rearrangement joins TRBV11-1 to TRBJ2-3; D possibly corresponds to TRBD2 (5 bases). V lost 6 bases, J lost 3 bases, and 10 bases lay in between. There are 13 residues in the CDR3. CDR1 is SGHAT, CDR2 FQDESV, per germline (reference sequence). The CDR3 loop reads CASSERVTDTQYF. CDR3 in DNA: TGTGCCAGCAGTGAGAGGGTAACAGATACGCAGTATTTT.

The rearrangement uses TRBV11-2 and TRBJ2-3; D gene unclear. The germline V gene has CDR1 SGHAT and CDR2 FQNNGV. Between the trimmed V and J ends, which lost 0 bases and 0 bases, there was a span of 10 bases. The CDR3 spans 16 residues. The CDR3, as DNA: TGTGCCAGCAGCTTAGATCTGGCGAGTAGCACAGATACGCAGTATTTT. It codes for CASSLDLASSTDTQYF.

The chain combines TRBV5-6 with TRBJ2-7; tentatively, D is TRBD1 or TRBD2 (6 bases each). The CDR3 runs 14 residues. V lost 2 bases and J 6 bases, leaving 15 bases between the germline ends. Germline V lookup: CDR1 SGHDT, CDR2 YYEEEE. CDR3 sequence: CASSFGGVLGEQYF. The CDR3 bases are TGTGCCAGCAGCTTCGGGGGCGTACTAGGCGAGCAGTACTTC.

The chain links TRBV11-2 to TRBJ2-7; no clear D. The CDR3 is 12 amino acids. Trimming removed 4 bases from V and 11 bases from J, with 15 bases in between. From germline, CDR1 is SGHAT and CDR2 FQNNGV. CDR3 residues: CASSSDGKPEYF. The CDR3 coding sequence is TGTGCCAGCAGCTCAGATGGGAAGCCCGAGTACTTC.

The chain employs TRBV15 and TRBJ2-1; TRBD1 matches at 7 bases. V lost 1 base to trimming and J lost 1 base; unmatched junction nucleotides: 16. The CDR3 has 20 amino acids. Germline loops: CDR1 LNHNV, CDR2 YYDKDF (reference sequence). The CDR3, as DNA: TGTGCCACCAGCAGAGTGACTTATTTACCGACAGGGCTATCCTACAATGAGCAGTTCTTC. Protein: CATSRVTYLPTGLSYNEQFF.

The chain links TRBV7-6 to TRBJ2-1; D unclear. V lost 4 bases and J 4 bases, leaving 17 bases between the germline ends. Germline loops: CDR1 SGHVS, CDR2 FNYEAQ. The CDR3 consists of 16 residues. The CDR3 DNA sequence: TGTGCCAGCAGCTGGAGAACTACAACCCATTACAATGAGCAGTTCTTC. Amino acid sequence: CASSWRTTTHYNEQFF.

The chain combines TRBV4-2 with TRBJ2-7; TRBD1 matches 7 bases. The CDR3 sequence is 14 residues long. V lost 5 bases and J lost 7; bases outside the gene matches: 11. Germline CDR1 and CDR2: LGHNA and YNFKEQ. CDR3 in amino acids: CASSNGLTGNEQYF. CDR3 nucleotide sequence: TGTGCCAGCAGCAACGGCCTGACAGGGAATGAGCAGTACTTC.

This clone appeared a few times. The V gene is TRBV9, the J gene TRBJ1-5; D not certain. The CDR3 loop spans 16 amino acids. The germline gives CDR1 SGDLS, CDR2 YYNGEE. V lost 5 bases and J 2 bases, leaving 17 bases between the germline ends. DNA for the CDR3: TGTGCCAGCAGTGCTGGTCCACCCACCGGCAATCAGCCCCAGCATTTT. It specifies CASSAGPPTGNQPQHF.

The rearrangement joins TRBV11-3 to TRBJ2-3; 11 nucleotides line up with TRBD2. Germline V CDR1 and CDR2: SGHNT, YENEEA. V lost 1 base, J lost 5 bases, and 8 bases stayed unmatched. CDR3 length: 17 residues. CDR3 sequence reads: CASSLVSSGRYGDTQYF. In nucleotides, the CDR3 is TGTGCCAGCAGCTTAGTGTCTAGCGGGAGGTATGGAGATACGCAGTATTTT.

This clone was seen a handful of times. This chain connects TRBV10-3 to TRBJ1-2; 10 bases line up with TRBD1. The CDR3 runs 14 residues. V lost 7 bases and J lost 5; bases outside the gene matches: 7. Germline V CDR1 and CDR2: ENHRY, SYGVKD. CDR3 in amino acids: CAIKGDRGGYGYTF. CDR3 sequence (DNA): TGTGCCATCAAGGGGGACAGGGGAGGATATGGCTACACCTTC.

This clone was observed a handful of times. Other DNA variants within this sample encode the same CDR3. The chain carries TRBV9 and TRBJ1-5; D not certain. CDR1 and CDR2 from the germline V gene are SGDLS and YYNGEE. Trimming cost V 2 bases and J 4 bases, with 7 bases left between them. CDR3 length: 13 amino acids. In DNA form, the CDR3 reads TGTGCCAGCAGCGTTGGACTTAATCAGCCCCAGCATTTT. Protein sequence: CASSVGLNQPQHF.

This clone has just one count. V gene TRBV28 combines with J gene TRBJ2-3, with D possibly matching TRBD2 (6 bases). Trimming cost V 2 bases and J 0 bases, with 9 bases left between them. The V gene's germline CDR1 is MDHEN and CDR2 SYDVKM. The CDR3 is 15 residues long. CDR3 DNA: TGTGCCAGCAGTTTACTAGCGAGGAGCACAGATACGCAGTATTTT. It yields the protein CASSLLARSTDTQYF. Full variable domain (outside the CDR3, taken from reference TRBV28 and TRBJ2-3): DVKVTQSSRYLVKRTGEKVFLECVQDMDHENMFWYRQDPGLGLRLIYFSYDVKMKEKGDIPEGYSVSREKKERFSLILESASTNQTSMYLCASSLLARSTDTQYFGPGTRLTVL.

Details on this clone: The sample holds other DNA sequences that translate to the same CDR3. The chain joins TRBV20-1 to TRBJ2-5; D perhaps matches TRBD2 (7 bases). Trimming removed 6 bases at V and 5 bases at J, with 10 bases between. The CDR3 extends over 11 amino acids. CDR1 DFQATT and CDR2 SNEGSKA come from the germline V gene (reference sequence). Here the CDR3 reads CSAGGRETQYF. CDR3 DNA: TGCAGTGCCGGGGGGCGGGAGACCCAGTACTTC.

This chain connects TRBV9 to TRBJ1-2; no firm D call. The CDR3 covers 15 residues. The germline gives CDR1 SGDLS, CDR2 YYNGEE. V dropped 0 bases and J dropped 4 bases, with 13 bases sitting between them. The CDR3 DNA follows: TGTGCCAGCAGCGTAGTGACTGGTGATACCTATGGCTACACCTTC. This translates into CASSVVTGDTYGYTF.